This is a list of T cell receptor beta chains from one sample in a study of blood T cell repertoires in COVID-19. Sequencing used immunoSEQ multiplex PCR; TCRdb keeps in-frame clones, though not all of them. This table has about 200,000 clones, 81% appearing once. Sequenced material: peripheral blood. The receptors shown here come from an elderly woman with acute or convalescent COVID-19. Both conserved end residues are part of each CDR3. D genes are given only for firm matches. Rows may omit the clone size; those that give it use once, few, many or a size class.

j_gene | abundance | v_gene | d_gene | CDR3nt | CDR3aa
TRBJ1-2 | - | TRBV21-1 | - | TGTGCCAGCAGCAAAAATCGGTCGGAGGAGGAGGGTACTAACTATGGCTACACCTTC | CASSKNRSEEEGTNYGYTF
TRBJ1-3 | few | TRBV7-2 | - | TGTGCCAGCAGCTTATTTGGCCCGACCCAGGGCGGATCTGGAAACACCATATATTTT | CASSLFGPTQGGSGNTIYF
TRBJ2-5 | - | TRBV5-6 | TRBD2 | TGTGCCAGCAGGGGACTAGCGGGGGCCCCCCGCGAGACCCAGTACTTC | CASRGLAGAPRETQYF
TRBJ2-1 | - | TRBV5-1 | TRBD1 | TGCGCCAGCAGCCCAGGGGGACAGGTCAACTACAATGAGCAGTTCTTC | CASSPGGQVNYNEQFF
TRBJ1-2 | once | TRBV7-2 | - | TGTGCCAGCAGCTTACGGGGATACTATGGCTACACCTTC | CASSLRGYYGYTF
TRBJ2-7 | - | TRBV5-1 | TRBD1 | TGCGCCAGCAGCTATGGACAGGGGGCGTACGAGCAGTACTTC | CASSYGQGAYEQYF
TRBJ1-2 | few | TRBV10-3 | TRBD1 | TGTGCCATCAGGAGACAGGGGGACCGTTCAAATGGCTACACCTTC | CAIRRQGDRSNGYTF
TRBJ1-4 | - | TRBV4-1 | - | TGCGCCAGCAGCCAGTTTACTATCGGGACTTCTAATGAAAAACTGTTTTTT | CASSQFTIGTSNEKLFF
TRBJ1-2 | - | TRBV14 | - | TGTGCCAGCAGCCAAGGGCAGGGCTATGGCTACACCTTC | CASSQGQGYGYTF
TRBJ1-3 | - | TRBV27 | - | TGTGCCAGCAGTCTTACAGGGGGAAACACCATATATTTT | CASSLTGGNTIYF
TRBJ1-3 | - | TRBV5-1 | - | TGCGCCAGCAGCCGGGACTGGGCCGCGGGTGGAAACACCATATATTTT | CASSRDWAAGGNTIYF
TRBJ2-3 | - | TRBV27 | TRBD2 | TGTGCCAGCAGTTTAGCGGGAGTGGACGTCGGAGCGCAGTATTTT | CASSLAGVDVGAQYF
TRBJ1-1 | - | TRBV7-8 | - | TGTGCCAGCAGCTCGATGGCTACAGTGAACACTGAAGCTTTCTTT | CASSSMATVNTEAFF
TRBJ2-3 | - | TRBV11-3 | TRBD2 | TGTGCCAGCAGCTCCAGGACTAGCGGGACCTTCACAGATACGCAGTATTTT | CASSSRTSGTFTDTQYF
TRBJ1-5 | few | TRBV30 | - | TGTGCCTGGAGTGTACACAGATACAATCAGCCCCAGCATTTT | CAWSVHRYNQPQHF
TRBJ1-4 | - | TRBV5-6 | - | TGTGCCAGCAGCTTGGTAGGTCTGGACATCAGGATTTTT | CASSLVGLDIRIF
TRBJ2-7 | once | TRBV12-5 | - | TGTGCTAGTGGTTTTCAAGGGGCTTCCTACGAGCAGTACTTC | CASGFQGASYEQYF
TRBJ1-5 | - | TRBV5-4 | - | TGTGCCAGCAGCCTCCCAGGGAGCAATCAGCCCCAGCATTTT | CASSLPGSNQPQHF
TRBJ1-2 | - | TRBV28 | - | TGTGCCAGCAGTACAGGGACACTGGTAAACTATGGCTACACCTTC | CASSTGTLVNYGYTF
TRBJ1-2 | - | TRBV18 | TRBD1 | TGTGCCAGCTCACCCGACCTAGACAGGGTCTATGGCTACACCTTC | CASSPDLDRVYGYTF
TRBJ1-1 | - | TRBV5-6 | - | TGTGCCAGCAGCTATAGGGGTGGAGACACTGAAGCTTTCTTT | CASSYRGGDTEAFF
TRBJ2-4 | - | TRBV19 | - | TGTGCCAGTAGTATAGCCGTCGGACTTCTCGAAAACATTCAGTACTTC | CASSIAVGLLENIQYF
TRBJ2-5 | once | TRBV6-1 | TRBD2 | TGTGCCAGCAGTGATCAGCGGGGGGGCCGGGAGACCCAGTACTTC | CASSDQRGGRETQYF
TRBJ2-7 | - | TRBV27 | - | TGTGCCAGCAGCCCCATTCGACAGCACTACGAGCAGTACTTC | CASSPIRQHYEQYF
TRBJ1-2 | once | TRBV25-1 | - | TGTGCCAGCAGTGAGTGGAAGGACAGTATCAACTATGGCTACACCTTC | CASSEWKDSINYGYTF
TRBJ2-5 | - | TRBV5-1 | - | TGCGCCAGCAGCTTGTTGACAGGACCCGAGACCCAGTACTTC | CASSLLTGPETQYF
TRBJ2-1 | - | TRBV7-2 | TRBD2 | TGTGCCAGCAGCACTAGCGGGGGGGCCTACAATGAGCAGTTCTTC | CASSTSGGAYNEQFF
TRBJ2-5 | - | TRBV25-1 | TRBD1 | TGTGCCAGCCGGGGACAGGGGGTGGGTTCCACCCAGTACTTC | CASRGQGVGSTQYF
TRBJ1-1 | - | TRBV7-2 | - | TGTGCCAGCAGCTTTACAGGGAGCGCTGAAGCTTTCTTT | CASSFTGSAEAFF
TRBJ2-7 | - | TRBV5-1 | TRBD1 | TGCGCCAGCAGCCCCCCGGGACAGACCTACGAGCAGTACTTC | CASSPPGQTYEQYF
TRBJ2-7 | - | TRBV4-1 | TRBD1 | TGCGCCAGCAGTCGCCGCCGGGACAGGGGTTCCTACGAGCAGTACTTC | CASSRRRDRGSYEQYF
TRBJ2-1 | - | TRBV2 | TRBD2 | TGTGCCAGCAGTGTTGGCGGGGCTAGCGGGGGGTGGCAGTTCTTC | CASSVGGASGGWQFF
TRBJ1-5 | once | TRBV10-3 | - | TGTGCCATCAGTGAGTCAGGGGGTGAACAGCCCCAGCATTTT | CAISESGGEQPQHF
TRBJ1-1 | once | TRBV10-3 | - | TGTGCCATCAGTGATCAGGCCAGCAACACTGAAGCTTTCTTT | CAISDQASNTEAFF
TRBJ1-4 | once | TRBV6-5 | - | TGTGCCAGCAGTTACTCCTGGACAGCAACTAATGAAAAACTGTTTTTT | CASSYSWTATNEKLFF
TRBJ2-2 | - | TRBV29-1 | TRBD2 | TGCAGCGTCGCTAGCGGGGGGGCCTGGAACACCGGGGAGCTGTTTTTT | CSVASGGAWNTGELFF
TRBJ2-1 | - | TRBV19 | TRBD2 | TGTGCCAGTAGTCCCGGGACTAGCGGGTACAATGAGCAGTTCTTC | CASSPGTSGYNEQFF
TRBJ2-5 | - | TRBV5-8 | - | TGTGCCAGCAGCTTGTATGAGGTCCAAGAGACCCAGTACTTC | CASSLYEVQETQYF
TRBJ1-1 | - | TRBV29-1 | - | TGCAGCGTTGCCCCAACAGACGGCAGCACTGAAGCTTTCTTT | CSVAPTDGSTEAFF
TRBJ1-3 | once | TRBV10-3 | TRBD1 | TGTGCCATCAGTGGGGGACAGGCGTCCTCTGGAAACACCATATATTTT | CAISGGQASSGNTIYF
TRBJ1-5 | - | TRBV19 | - | TGTGCCAGTAGACCTACAGAGACCAATCAGCCCCAGCATTTT | CASRPTETNQPQHF
TRBJ2-3 | - | TRBV2 | TRBD2 | TGTGCCAGCAGTAACCTAGCGGGAGCGTCAGATACGCAGTATTTT | CASSNLAGASDTQYF
TRBJ1-1 | - | TRBV7-3 | TRBD1 | TGTGCCAGCAGCTTACAGGGGGCGAACACTGAAGCTTTCTTT | CASSLQGANTEAFF